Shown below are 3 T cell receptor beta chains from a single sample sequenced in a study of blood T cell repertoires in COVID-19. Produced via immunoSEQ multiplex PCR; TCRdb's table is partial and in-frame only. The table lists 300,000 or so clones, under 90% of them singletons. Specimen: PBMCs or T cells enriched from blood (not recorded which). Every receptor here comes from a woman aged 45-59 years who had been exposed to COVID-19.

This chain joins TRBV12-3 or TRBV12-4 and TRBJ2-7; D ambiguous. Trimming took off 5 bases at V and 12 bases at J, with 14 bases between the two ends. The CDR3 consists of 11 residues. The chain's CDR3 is CASSPGGASYF. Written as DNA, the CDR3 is TGTGCCAGCAGTCCCGGTGGTGCATCGTACTTC.

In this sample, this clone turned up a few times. CDR3 sequence reads: CASSLYTGTEAFF. For the CDR3, the DNA is TGTGCCAGCAGCTTGTATACGGGGACTGAAGCTTTCTTT. The chain employs TRBV12-3 or TRBV12-4 and TRBJ1-1; D unresolved. The CDR3 has 13 amino acids. Between the trimmed V and J ends, which lost 6 bases and 5 bases, there was a span of 13 bases.

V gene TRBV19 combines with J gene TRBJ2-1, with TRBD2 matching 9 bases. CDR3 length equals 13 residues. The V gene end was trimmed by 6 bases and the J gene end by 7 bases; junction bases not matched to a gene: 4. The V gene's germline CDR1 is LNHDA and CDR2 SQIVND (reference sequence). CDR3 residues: CASRREGRNEQFF. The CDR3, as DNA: TGTGCCAGTAGGCGGGAGGGGAGGAATGAGCAGTTCTTC.